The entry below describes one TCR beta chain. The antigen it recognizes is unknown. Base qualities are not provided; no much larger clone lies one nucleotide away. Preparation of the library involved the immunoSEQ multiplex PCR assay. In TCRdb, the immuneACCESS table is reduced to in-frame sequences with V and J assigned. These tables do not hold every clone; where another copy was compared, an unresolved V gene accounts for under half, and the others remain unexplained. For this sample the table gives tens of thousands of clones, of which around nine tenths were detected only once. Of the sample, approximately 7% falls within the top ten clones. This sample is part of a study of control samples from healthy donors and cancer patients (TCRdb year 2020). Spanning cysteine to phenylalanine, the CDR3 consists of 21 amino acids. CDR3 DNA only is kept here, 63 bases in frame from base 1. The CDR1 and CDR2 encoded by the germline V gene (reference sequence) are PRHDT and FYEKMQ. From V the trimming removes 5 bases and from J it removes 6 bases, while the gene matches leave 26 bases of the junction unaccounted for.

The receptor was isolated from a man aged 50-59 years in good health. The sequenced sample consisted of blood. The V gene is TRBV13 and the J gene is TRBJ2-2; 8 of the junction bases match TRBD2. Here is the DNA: TGTGCCAGCAGCCCCCGATCGCGTTGGGATCCGGGACTAGTGATCCCCGGGGAGCTGTTTTTT. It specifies CASSPRSRWDPGLVIPGELFF. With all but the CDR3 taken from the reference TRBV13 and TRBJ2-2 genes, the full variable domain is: AAGVIQSPRHLIKEKRETATLKCYPIPRHDTVYWYQQGPGQDPQFLISFYEKMQSDKGSIPDRFSAQQFSDYHSELNMSSLELGDSALYFCASSPRSRWDPGLVIPGELFFGEGSRLTVL.